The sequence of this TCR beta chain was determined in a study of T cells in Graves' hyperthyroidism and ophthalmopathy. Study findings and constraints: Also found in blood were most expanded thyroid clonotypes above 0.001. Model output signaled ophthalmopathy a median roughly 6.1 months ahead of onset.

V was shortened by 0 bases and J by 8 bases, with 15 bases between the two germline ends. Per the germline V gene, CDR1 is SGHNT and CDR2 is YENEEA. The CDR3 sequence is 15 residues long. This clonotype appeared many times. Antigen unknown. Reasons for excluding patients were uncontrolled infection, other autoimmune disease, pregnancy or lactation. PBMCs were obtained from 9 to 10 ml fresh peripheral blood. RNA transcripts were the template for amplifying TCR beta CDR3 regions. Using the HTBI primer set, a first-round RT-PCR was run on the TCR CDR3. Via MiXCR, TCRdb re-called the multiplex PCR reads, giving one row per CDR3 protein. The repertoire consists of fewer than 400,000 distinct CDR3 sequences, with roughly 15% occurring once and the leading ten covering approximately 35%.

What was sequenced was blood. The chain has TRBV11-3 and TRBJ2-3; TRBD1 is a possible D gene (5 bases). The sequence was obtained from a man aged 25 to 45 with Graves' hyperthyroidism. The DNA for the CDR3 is TGTGCCAGCAGCTTAGAGCTCGCGGACACACTTACGCAGTATTTT. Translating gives CASSLELADTLTQYF.